Listed here are 28 T cell receptor beta chains from one sample, sequenced in a study of blood T cell repertoires in COVID-19. TCRdb keeps only in-frame clones here, not all; method: immunoSEQ multiplex PCR. The table shows about 410,000 clones, with under 90% occurring only once. The sequencing sample was made of PBMCs or T cells enriched from blood (not recorded which). The source is a woman aged 25 to 45 who had recovered from COVID-19.

The V and J genes are TRBV6-5 and TRBJ2-3; weak D call: TRBD2 (5 bases). The CDR3 spans 13 residues. The germline V gene encodes CDR1 MNHEY and CDR2 SVGAGI. The V gene lost 4 bases and the J gene lost 0 bases, with 5 bases spanning the gap. The CDR3 DNA sequence: TGTGCCAGCAGTTGGGAGAGCACAGATACGCAGTATTTT. Its protein is CASSWESTDTQYF.

V usage is TRBV30 and J usage is TRBJ1-1; no definite D call. The germline CDR1 and CDR2 sequences are GTSNPN and SVGIG (reference sequence). V lost 1 base and J lost 0, with 6 bases in between. This CDR3 has 13 amino acids. The CDR3 is CAWSGSMNTEAFF. The CDR3 bases are TGTGCCTGGAGTGGGTCTATGAACACTGAAGCTTTCTTT.

The chain couples TRBV3-1 (or the pseudogene TRBV3-2) to TRBJ2-1; D not resolved. This CDR3 is built from 14 residues. Trimming left V 4 bases short and J 3 bases short, with 10 bases between. The V gene's germline CDR1 is LGHDT and CDR2 YNNKEL (reference sequence). The chain's CDR3 is CASSPRVVYNEQFF. As DNA, the CDR3 is TGTGCCAGCAGCCCCCGGGTAGTCTACAATGAGCAGTTCTTC.

The CDR3 region is CASSEGTLSSYEQYF. The CDR3 region has the DNA TGTGCCAGCAGCGAGGGGACTTTGAGCTCCTACGAGCAGTACTTC. V is TRBV9 and J is TRBJ2-7, with a tentative D call TRBD2 (6 bases). Germline CDR1 and CDR2: SGDLS and YYNGEE. Trimming took off 3 bases at V and 0 bases at J, with 13 bases between the two ends. CDR3 length: 15 amino acids.

The chain is built from TRBV2 and TRBJ1-5, with 8 bases that match TRBD1. V dropped 6 bases and J dropped 1; count of bases not matched to a gene: 5. The germline gives CDR1 SNHLY, CDR2 FYNNEI. This CDR3 region has 15 residues. This CDR3 reads CASSDDRGSNQPQHF. CDR3 DNA sequence: TGTGCCAGCAGCGACGACAGGGGCAGCAATCAGCCCCAGCATTTT.

V is TRBV9 and J is TRBJ2-5; D possibly corresponds to TRBD2 (6 bases). Trimming pared 0 bases from V and 7 bases from J, leaving 16 bases between. CDR1 and CDR2 from the germline V gene are SGDLS and YYNGEE. The CDR3 spans 15 residues. CDR3 sequence (DNA): TGTGCCAGCAGCGTAGTACCGGGCGGGACGGGGACCCAGTACTTC. Encoded protein: CASSVVPGGTGTQYF.

The gene calls are TRBV13 and TRBJ1-1; the D is unclear. The germline V and J ends were trimmed by 4 bases and 3 bases, with 9 bases remaining between them. The CDR3 runs to 13 residues. CDR1 and CDR2 from the germline V gene are PRHDT and FYEKMQ (reference sequence). The CDR3 loop reads CASSSRRYTEAFF. CDR3 DNA: TGTGCCAGCAGCTCCCGGCGGTACACTGAAGCTTTCTTT.

V is TRBV7-9 and J is TRBJ2-7; maybe TRBD2 (5 bases). The CDR3 is 12 amino acids. V lost 3 bases to trimming and J lost 7 bases, with 10 bases between them. CDR1 SEHNR and CDR2 FQNEAQ come from the germline V gene (reference sequence). CDR3 sequence: CASSLRVSEQYF. The CDR3 nucleotides read TGTGCCAGCAGCTTGAGGGTTAGTGAGCAGTACTTC.

In DNA, the CDR3 is TGTGCCAGTAGTGGCGGGACAGAAATCTATGGCTACACCTTC. Translating it yields CASSGGTEIYGYTF. The chain combines TRBV19 with TRBJ1-2; 7 bases fit TRBD1. Trimming at V came to 5 bases and at J to 4 bases, leaving 7 bases not matched to a gene. The CDR3 covers 14 residues. CDR1 and CDR2 (germline): LNHDA, SQIVND (reference sequence).

This rearrangement joins TRBV5-6 to TRBJ2-7, with 10 positions matching TRBD1. V dropped 4 bases and J dropped 2; count of bases not matched to a gene: 12. This CDR3 contains 17 residues. Germline-derived CDR1 and CDR2 are SGHDT and YYEEEE. The CDR3 sequence is CASSPRQGAADPYEQYF. The DNA of the CDR3 is TGTGCCAGCAGCCCCAGACAGGGGGCCGCGGACCCCTACGAGCAGTACTTC.

V is TRBV7-9 and J is TRBJ2-5; 9 bases align to TRBD2. Germline V lookup: CDR1 SEHNR, CDR2 FQNEAQ (reference sequence). CDR3 length equals 16 residues. Trimming at V came to 4 bases and at J to 5 bases, leaving 11 bases not matched to a gene. The chain's CDR3 is CASSSRGGGDRETQYF. The CDR3 DNA reads as TGTGCCAGCAGCTCCAGAGGCGGGGGGGATAGGGAGACCCAGTACTTC.

The rearrangement joins TRBV2 to TRBJ1-2; D is undetermined. This CDR3 is 13 amino acids long. V lost 6 bases to trimming and J lost 2 bases, with 10 bases between them. Germline assignment: CDR1 SNHLY and CDR2 FYNNEI. The CDR3 DNA reads TGTGCCAGCAGAGCCGGGAGGAACTATGGCTACACCTTC. It specifies CASRAGRNYGYTF.

Only a few counts were recorded for this clone. This rearrangement joins TRBV7-3 to TRBJ1-2; 7 bases map to TRBD1. Germline assignment: CDR1 SGHTA and CDR2 FQGTGA. The CDR3 covers 15 residues. V lost 5 bases to trimming and J lost 5 bases; unmatched junction nucleotides: 11. CDR3 sequence reads: CASSLRRTGGYGYTF. In DNA, the CDR3 is TGTGCCAGCAGCCTACGCAGGACAGGAGGTTATGGCTACACCTTC. The full variable domain, completed using reference TRBV7-3 and TRBJ1-2, is GAGVSQTPSNKVTEKGKYVELRCDPISGHTALYWYRQSLGQGPEFLIYFQGTGAADDSGLPNDRFFAVRPEGSVSTLKIQRTERGDSAVYLCASSLRRTGGYGYTFGSGTRLTVV.

The J gene is TRBJ1-6, the V gene TRBV12-3 or TRBV12-4; D gene unclear. The CDR3 runs to 11 residues. The V end lost 8 bases, the J end lost 10 bases, and 9 bases lay between the germline ends. This chain's CDR3 is CASASISPLHF. As DNA, the CDR3 is TGTGCCAGCGCCAGTATATCACCCCTCCACTTT.

This chain links TRBV6-5 with TRBJ1-5; no definite D call. This CDR3 is built from 14 residues. V was clipped by 4 bases and J by 0 bases, with 7 bases between them. In germline, CDR1 is MNHEY, CDR2 SVGAGI. The CDR3 is CASSSGLSNQPQHF. The CDR3, as DNA: TGTGCCAGCAGTTCGGGTCTTAGCAATCAGCCCCAGCATTTT.

The V and J genes are TRBV18 and TRBJ1-1, with a tentative D call TRBD1 (6 bases). Germline loops: CDR1 KGHSH, CDR2 LQKENI. The V end lost 2 bases, the J end lost 4 bases, and 14 bases lay between the germline ends. This CDR3 has 15 residues. The CDR3 region is CASSPATGTSTEAFF. The CDR3 bases are TGTGCCAGCTCACCAGCTACAGGGACATCCACTGAAGCTTTCTTT.

This sequence joins TRBV27 and TRBJ2-7; D is perhaps TRBD2 (6 bases). This CDR3 contains 14 residues. With 6 bases removed from V and 2 bases from J, the gap between germline ends came to 14 bases. Germline loops: CDR1 MNHEY, CDR2 SMNVEV (reference sequence). The CDR3 loop reads CASSPLPGAYEQYF. Written as DNA, the CDR3 is TGTGCCAGCAGCCCTTTACCGGGAGCCTACGAGCAGTACTTC.

The rearrangement links TRBV20-1 to TRBJ2-7; 7 bases match TRBD2. This CDR3 spans 13 amino acids. With 3 bases clipped from V and 2 bases from J, the junction kept 4 bases outside the gene matches. From germline, CDR1 is DFQATT and CDR2 SNEGSKA (reference sequence). The CDR3, as DNA: TGCAGTGCTAGTGGGGGGGTTCCCTACGAGCAGTACTTC. It encodes CSASGGVPYEQYF.

The gene calls are TRBV11-2 and TRBJ1-3; D remains unclear. CDR3 size: 15 residues. V was shortened by 5 bases and J by 4 bases, with 15 bases between the two germline ends. From germline, CDR1 is SGHAT and CDR2 FQNNGV. The CDR3 nucleotides are TGTGCCAGCAGCCAGCTGGAGAGAACCGGAAACACCATATATTTT. It specifies CASSQLERTGNTIYF.

The V call is TRBV7-3, the J call TRBJ2-3; 8 bases are a match to TRBD2. The germline V gene has CDR1 SGHTA and CDR2 FQGTGA. CDR3 length equals 14 residues. The V gene end was trimmed by 4 bases and the J gene end by 4 bases; junction bases not matched to a gene: 4. Here the CDR3 reads CASSWGLGSDTQYF. DNA for the CDR3: TGTGCCAGCAGCTGGGGACTAGGTTCAGATACGCAGTATTTT.

In its sample, this clone was seen a few times. The J gene is TRBJ2-1, the V gene TRBV27; 8 bases align to TRBD2. The germline V gene encodes CDR1 MNHEY and CDR2 SMNVEV (reference sequence). V dropped 7 bases and J dropped 2; count of bases not matched to a gene: 7. The CDR3 is 15 residues long. Here the CDR3 reads CASTLLRGAYNEQFF. The DNA for the CDR3 is TGTGCCAGCACCCTGTTGCGGGGGGCCTACAATGAGCAGTTCTTC.

The chain combines TRBV19 with TRBJ2-7; TRBD2 agrees at 8 bases. The CDR3 sequence is 15 residues long. With V trimmed by 5 bases and J by 5 bases, 11 bases remained unmatched. Looked up from germline, CDR1 is LNHDA and CDR2 is SQIVND (reference sequence). The CDR3 loop reads CASSRKGLVGNEQYF. The CDR3 DNA reads as TGTGCCAGTAGTCGAAAGGGACTAGTCGGAAACGAGCAGTACTTC.

The rearrangement links TRBV18 to TRBJ2-3, with a possible D match to TRBD1 (5 bases). The CDR3 has 14 residues. In germline, CDR1 is KGHSH, CDR2 LQKENI. Trimming removed 3 bases at V and 5 bases at J, with 12 bases between. The CDR3 nucleotides are TGTGCCAGCTCACCGGGGCAGGCGGTAGATACGCAGTATTTT. Its protein is CASSPGQAVDTQYF.

The chain carries TRBV5-6 and TRBJ2-3; 11 bases line up with TRBD2. Germline values: CDR1 SGHDT, CDR2 YYEEEE. V lost 4 bases to trimming and J lost 2 bases; unmatched junction nucleotides: 6. This CDR3 is 16 amino acids long. The CDR3 loop reads CASSIRLAGSTDTQYF. The CDR3 nucleotides are TGTGCCAGCAGCATTAGACTAGCGGGATCCACAGATACGCAGTATTTT.

The chain recombines TRBV18 with TRBJ2-7, with a possible D match to TRBD2 (6 bases). The CDR3 contains 14 residues. V was trimmed by 0 bases and J by 7 bases, leaving 13 bases between them. Germline CDR1 KGHSH, CDR2 LQKENI. The CDR3 nucleotides read TGTGCCAGCTCACCACCAGGGGCCGCGGGAGAGCAGTACTTC. Translation: CASSPPGAAGEQYF.

The rearrangement uses TRBV6-5 and TRBJ1-5; D is possibly TRBD1 (5 bases). The germline CDR1 and CDR2 sequences are MNHEY and SVGAGI. CDR3 length equals 13 residues. V was shortened by 8 bases and J by 8 bases, with 16 bases between the two germline ends. Here the CDR3 reads CASAGGTVEPQHF. The CDR3 DNA follows: TGTGCCAGCGCGGGGGGAACAGTTGAGCCCCAGCATTTT.

The sample holds a few counts of this clone. The gene calls are TRBV4-1 and TRBJ1-6, with TRBD1 matching over 8 bases. V dropped 2 bases and J dropped 5; count of bases not matched to a gene: 11. CDR1 and CDR2 (germline): MGHRA, YSYEKL. The CDR3 is 18 residues long. The CDR3: CASSQHGTGELHNSPLHF. CDR3 sequence (DNA): TGCGCCAGCAGCCAACATGGGACAGGAGAGTTACATAATTCACCCCTCCACTTT.

This CDR3 reads CASSQDGNEQYF. CDR3 nucleotide sequence: TGTGCCAGCAGCCAAGACGGGAATGAGCAGTACTTC. The chain couples TRBV4-2 to TRBJ2-7, with a possible D match to TRBD2 (5 bases). The CDR3 consists of 12 residues. The V and J ends lost 0 bases and 7 bases respectively, with 7 bases between them. Germline values: CDR1 LGHNA, CDR2 YNFKEQ.